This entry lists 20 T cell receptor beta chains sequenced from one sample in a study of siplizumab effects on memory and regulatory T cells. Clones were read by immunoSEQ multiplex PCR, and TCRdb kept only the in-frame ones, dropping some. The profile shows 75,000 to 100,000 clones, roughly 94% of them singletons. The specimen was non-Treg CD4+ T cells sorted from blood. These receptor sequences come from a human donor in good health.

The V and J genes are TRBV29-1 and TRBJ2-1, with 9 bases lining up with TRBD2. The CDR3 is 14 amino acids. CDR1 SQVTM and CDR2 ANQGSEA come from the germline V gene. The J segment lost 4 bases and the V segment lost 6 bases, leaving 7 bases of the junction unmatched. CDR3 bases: TGCAGCGTGGATCCTAGCGGGGTGTACAATGAGCAGTTCTTC. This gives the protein CSVDPSGVYNEQFF.

In DNA, the CDR3 is TGTGCCAGCAGCTTAGACGCCACAGATACGCAGTATTTT. Translation: CASSLDATDTQYF. This chain uses TRBV11-3 with TRBJ2-3; D not resolved. The CDR3 runs to 13 residues. V lost 0 bases to trimming and J lost 2 bases, with 3 bases between them. Germline lookup yields CDR1 SGHNT and CDR2 YENEEA.

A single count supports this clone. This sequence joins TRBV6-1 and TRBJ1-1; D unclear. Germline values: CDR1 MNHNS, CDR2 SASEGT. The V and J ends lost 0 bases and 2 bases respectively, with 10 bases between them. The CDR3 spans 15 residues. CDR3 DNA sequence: TGTGCCAGCAGTGAAGCTACGGCCAGCAACACTGAAGCTTTCTTT. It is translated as CASSEATASNTEAFF.

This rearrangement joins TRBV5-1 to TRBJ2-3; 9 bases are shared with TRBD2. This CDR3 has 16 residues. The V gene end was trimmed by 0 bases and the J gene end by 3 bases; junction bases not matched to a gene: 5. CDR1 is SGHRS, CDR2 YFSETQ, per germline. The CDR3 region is CASSLVGGGATDTQYF. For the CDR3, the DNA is TGCGCCAGCAGCTTGGTCGGCGGGGGGGCGACAGATACGCAGTATTTT.

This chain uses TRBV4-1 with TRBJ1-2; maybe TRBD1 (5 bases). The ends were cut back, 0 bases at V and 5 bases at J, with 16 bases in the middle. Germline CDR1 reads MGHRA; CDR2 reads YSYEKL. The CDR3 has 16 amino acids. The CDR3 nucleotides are TGCGCCAGCAGCCAAGATCAGAATGAGGAGGGGTATGGCTACACCTTC. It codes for CASSQDQNEEGYGYTF.

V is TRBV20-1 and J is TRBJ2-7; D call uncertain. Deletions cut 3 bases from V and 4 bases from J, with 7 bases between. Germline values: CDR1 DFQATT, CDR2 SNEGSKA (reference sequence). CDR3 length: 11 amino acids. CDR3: CSASNGYEQYF. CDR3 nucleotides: TGCAGTGCTAGCAACGGATACGAGCAGTACTTC.

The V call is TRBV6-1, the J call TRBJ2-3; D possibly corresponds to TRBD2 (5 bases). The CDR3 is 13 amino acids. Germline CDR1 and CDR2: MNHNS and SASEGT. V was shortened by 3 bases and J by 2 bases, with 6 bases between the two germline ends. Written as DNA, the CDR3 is TGTGCCAGCAGTGAGAGGGACACAGATACGCAGTATTTT. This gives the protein CASSERDTDTQYF.

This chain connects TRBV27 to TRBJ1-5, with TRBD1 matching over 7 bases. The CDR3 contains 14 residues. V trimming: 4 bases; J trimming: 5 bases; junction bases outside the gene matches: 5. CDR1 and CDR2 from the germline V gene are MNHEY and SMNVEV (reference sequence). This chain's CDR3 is CASSSAQGYQPQHF. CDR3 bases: TGTGCCAGCAGTTCAGCACAGGGGTATCAGCCCCAGCATTTT.

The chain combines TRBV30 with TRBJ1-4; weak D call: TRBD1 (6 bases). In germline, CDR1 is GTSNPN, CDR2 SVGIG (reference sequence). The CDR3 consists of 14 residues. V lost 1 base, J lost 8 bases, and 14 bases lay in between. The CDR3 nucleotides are TGTGCCTGGAGTGGAGGGACATTACGGGAAAAACTGTTTTTT. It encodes CAWSGGTLREKLFF. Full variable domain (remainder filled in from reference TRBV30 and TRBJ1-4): SQTIHQWPATLVQPVGSPLSLECTVEGTSNPNLYWYRQAAGRGLQLLFYSVGIGQISSEVPQNLSASRPQDRQFILSSKKLLLSDSGFYLCAWSGGTLREKLFFGSGTQLSVL.

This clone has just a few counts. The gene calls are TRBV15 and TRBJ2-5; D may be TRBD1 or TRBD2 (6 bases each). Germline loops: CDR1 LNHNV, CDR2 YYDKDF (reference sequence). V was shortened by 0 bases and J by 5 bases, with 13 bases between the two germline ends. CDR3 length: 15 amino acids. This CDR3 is CATSRDGTGRETQYF. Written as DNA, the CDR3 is TGTGCCACCAGCAGAGATGGTACAGGGAGGGAGACCCAGTACTTC.

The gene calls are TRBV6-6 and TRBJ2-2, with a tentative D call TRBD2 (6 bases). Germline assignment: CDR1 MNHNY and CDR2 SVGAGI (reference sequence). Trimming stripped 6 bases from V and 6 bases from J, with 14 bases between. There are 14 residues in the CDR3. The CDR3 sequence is CASRRLGSPGELFF. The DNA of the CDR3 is TGTGCCAGCAGACGACTAGGTTCCCCCGGGGAGCTGTTTTTT.

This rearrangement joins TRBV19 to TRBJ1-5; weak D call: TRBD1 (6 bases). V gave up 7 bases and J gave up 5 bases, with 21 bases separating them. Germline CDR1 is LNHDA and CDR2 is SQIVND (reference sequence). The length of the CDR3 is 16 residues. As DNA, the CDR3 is TGTGCCAGTACCAGAGGACAGCCGCGTCTCGATCAGCCCCAGCATTTT. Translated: CASTRGQPRLDQPQHF.

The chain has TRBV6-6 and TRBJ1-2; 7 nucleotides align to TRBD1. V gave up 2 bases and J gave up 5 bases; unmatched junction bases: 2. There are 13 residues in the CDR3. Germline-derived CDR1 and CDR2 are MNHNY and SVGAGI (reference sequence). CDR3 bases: TGTGCCAGCAGTTACACGACAGGGTATGGCTACACCTTC. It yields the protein CASSYTTGYGYTF.

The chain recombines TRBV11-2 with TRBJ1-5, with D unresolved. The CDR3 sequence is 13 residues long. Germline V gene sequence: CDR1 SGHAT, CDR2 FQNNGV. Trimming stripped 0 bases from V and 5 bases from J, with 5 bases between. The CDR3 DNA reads TGTGCCAGCAGCTTAGACAGAGATCAGCCCCAGCATTTT. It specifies CASSLDRDQPQHF.

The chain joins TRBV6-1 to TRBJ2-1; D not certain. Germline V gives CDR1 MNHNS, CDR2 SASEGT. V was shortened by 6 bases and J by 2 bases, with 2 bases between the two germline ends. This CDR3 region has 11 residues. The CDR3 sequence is CASSPYNEQFF. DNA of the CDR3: TGTGCCAGCAGCCCCTACAATGAGCAGTTCTTC.

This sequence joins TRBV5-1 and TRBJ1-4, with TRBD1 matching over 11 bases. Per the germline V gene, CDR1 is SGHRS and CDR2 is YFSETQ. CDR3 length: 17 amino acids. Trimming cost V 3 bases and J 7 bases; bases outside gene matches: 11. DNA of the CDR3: TGCGCCAGCAGCTCAACGGGACAGGGGGTAGGAGGTGAAAAACTGTTTTTT. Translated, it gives CASSSTGQGVGGEKLFF.

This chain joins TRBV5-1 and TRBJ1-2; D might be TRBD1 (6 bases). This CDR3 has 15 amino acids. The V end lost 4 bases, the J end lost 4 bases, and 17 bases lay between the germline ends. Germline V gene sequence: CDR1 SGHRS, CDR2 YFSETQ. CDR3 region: CASSPGPRGGYGYTF. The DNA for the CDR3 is TGCGCCAGCAGCCCTGGACCTCGAGGGGGCTATGGCTACACCTTC.

Here the CDR3 DNA reads TGTGCCAGCAGCCCGGGGCTGATAAACACTGAAGCTTTCTTT. Amino acids: CASSPGLINTEAFF. This chain joins TRBV5-6 and TRBJ1-1, with D tentatively TRBD1 (5 bases). The CDR3 covers 14 residues. V lost 4 bases, J lost 2 bases, and 12 bases lay in between. In germline, CDR1 is SGHDT, CDR2 YYEEEE.

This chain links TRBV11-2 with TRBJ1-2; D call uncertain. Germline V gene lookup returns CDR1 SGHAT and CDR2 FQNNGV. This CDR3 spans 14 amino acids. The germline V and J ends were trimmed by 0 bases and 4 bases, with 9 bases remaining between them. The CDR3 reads CASSLDLRTYGYTF. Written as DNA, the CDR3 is TGTGCCAGCAGCTTAGATCTCCGGACCTATGGCTACACCTTC.

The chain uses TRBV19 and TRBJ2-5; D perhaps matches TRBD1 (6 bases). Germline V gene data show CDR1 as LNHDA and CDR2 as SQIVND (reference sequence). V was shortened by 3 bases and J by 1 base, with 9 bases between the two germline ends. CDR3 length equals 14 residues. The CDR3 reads CASSITGPQETQYF. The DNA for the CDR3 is TGTGCCAGTAGTATCACAGGGCCCCAAGAGACCCAGTACTTC. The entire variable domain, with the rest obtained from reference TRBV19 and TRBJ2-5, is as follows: DGGITQSPKYLFRKEGQNVTLSCEQNLNHDAMYWYRQDPGQGLRLIYYSQIVNDFQKGDIAEGYSVSREKKESFPLTVTSAQKNPTAFYLCASSITGPQETQYFGPGTRLLVL.